The clone carrying this T cell receptor beta chain is deemed medium-sized. What it binds is not known. Between about 17 and 34 mg of unsorted bulk tissue served as the source from which RNA and DNA were co-extracted. No treatment had been given to the patients, who were chronically infected with HBV. The V segment lost 7 bases and the J segment 3 bases; nucleotides outside the gene matches: 7. The CDR3 is 15 amino acids. CDR1 and CDR2 (germline): SQVTM, ANQGSEA. Synthesis of TCR beta cDNA was carried out from 500 ng total RNA with a constant-region primer. Slightly modified ARM-PCR served as the procedure for the TCR beta libraries. These libraries came from three rounds of nested multiplex PCR. In the first two PCR rounds, TRBV1-TRBV30 forward primers were paired with a C-beta reverse primer, and each round lasted about 9 cycles. Each CDR3 protein is one row after TCRdb ran MiXCR on the multiplex PCR reads. The repertoire holds tens of thousands of distinct CDR3 sequences, with roughly two thirds as singletons.

This specimen comes from a study of tumor-infiltrating lymphocytes in primary liver carcinoma. Study-level findings and limits: Tumor region pairs showed greater overlap than either tumor-adjacent or tumor-blood pairs did.

The clonotype originates from a man in his forties with primary liver carcinoma and hepatitis B virus infection. The chain links TRBV29-1 to TRBJ2-3; TRBD2 matches 13 bases. Sequencing used liver tumor tissue from sampling region 4. Noted subset: tumor region T4, right-lateral pole. The DNA for the CDR3 is TGCAGCGCCTGGACTAGCGGGAGTGTAACAGATACGCAGTATTTT. Protein: CSAWTSGSVTDTQYF.